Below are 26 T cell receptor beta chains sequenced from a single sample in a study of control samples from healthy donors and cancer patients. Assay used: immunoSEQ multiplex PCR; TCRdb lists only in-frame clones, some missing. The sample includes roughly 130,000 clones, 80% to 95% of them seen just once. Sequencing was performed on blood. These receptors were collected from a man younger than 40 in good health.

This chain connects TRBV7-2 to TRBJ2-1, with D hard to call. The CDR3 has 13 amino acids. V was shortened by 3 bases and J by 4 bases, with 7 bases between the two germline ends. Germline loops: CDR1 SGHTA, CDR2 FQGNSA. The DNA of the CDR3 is TGTGCCAGCAGCTTGGGCCAGTACAATGAGCAGTTCTTC. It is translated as CASSLGQYNEQFF.

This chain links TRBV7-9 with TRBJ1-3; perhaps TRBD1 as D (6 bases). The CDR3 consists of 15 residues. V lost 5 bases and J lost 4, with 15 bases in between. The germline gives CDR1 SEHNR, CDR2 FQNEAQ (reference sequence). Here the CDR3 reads CASSNTQGSGNTIYF. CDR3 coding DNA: TGTGCCAGCAGCAATACACAGGGATCCGGAAACACCATATATTTT.

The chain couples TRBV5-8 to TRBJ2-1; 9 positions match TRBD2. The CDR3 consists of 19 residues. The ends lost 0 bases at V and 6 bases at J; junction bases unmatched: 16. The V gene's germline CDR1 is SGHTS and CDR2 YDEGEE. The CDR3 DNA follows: TGTGCCAGCAGCTTGGGTGACAGGGCCTATAGCGGGAGACTCAATGAGCAGTTCTTC. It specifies CASSLGDRAYSGRLNEQFF.

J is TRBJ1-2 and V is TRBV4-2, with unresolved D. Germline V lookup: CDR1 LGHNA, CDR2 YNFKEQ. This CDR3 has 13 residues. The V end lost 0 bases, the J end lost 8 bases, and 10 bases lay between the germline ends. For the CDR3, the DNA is TGTGCCAGCAGCCAAGATATAAGTTGGGGCTACACCTTC. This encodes CASSQDISWGYTF.

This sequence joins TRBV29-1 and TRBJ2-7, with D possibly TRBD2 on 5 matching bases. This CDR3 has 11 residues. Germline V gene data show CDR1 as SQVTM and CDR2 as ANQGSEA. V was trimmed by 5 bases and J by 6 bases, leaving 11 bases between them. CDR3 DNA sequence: TGCAGCGTTCTCCTAGCTGCCGAGCAGTACTTC. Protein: CSVLLAAEQYF.

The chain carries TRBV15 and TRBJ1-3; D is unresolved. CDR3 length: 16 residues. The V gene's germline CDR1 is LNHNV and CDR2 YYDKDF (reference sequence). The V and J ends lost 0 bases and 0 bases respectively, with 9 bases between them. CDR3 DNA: TGTGCCACCAGCAGAGATCTGACAAGCTCTGGAAACACCATATATTTT. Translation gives CATSRDLTSSGNTIYF.

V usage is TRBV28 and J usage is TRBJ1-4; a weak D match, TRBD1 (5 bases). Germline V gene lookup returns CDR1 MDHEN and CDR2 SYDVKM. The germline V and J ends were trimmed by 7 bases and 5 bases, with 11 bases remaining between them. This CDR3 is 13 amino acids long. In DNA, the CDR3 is TGTGCCAGCATAGAGGGGTCGAATGAAAAACTGTTTTTT. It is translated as CASIEGSNEKLFF. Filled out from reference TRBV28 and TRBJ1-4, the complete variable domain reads DVKVTQSSRYLVKRTGEKVFLECVQDMDHENMFWYRQDPGLGLRLIYFSYDVKMKEKGDIPEGYSVSREKKERFSLILESASTNQTSMYLCASIEGSNEKLFFGSGTQLSVL.

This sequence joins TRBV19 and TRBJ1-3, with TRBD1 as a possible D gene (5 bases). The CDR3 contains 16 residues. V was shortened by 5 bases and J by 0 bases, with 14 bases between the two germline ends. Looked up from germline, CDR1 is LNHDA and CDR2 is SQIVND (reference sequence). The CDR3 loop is CASSGLTVNSGNTIYF. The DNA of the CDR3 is TGTGCCAGTAGTGGACTGACAGTGAACTCTGGAAACACCATATATTTT.

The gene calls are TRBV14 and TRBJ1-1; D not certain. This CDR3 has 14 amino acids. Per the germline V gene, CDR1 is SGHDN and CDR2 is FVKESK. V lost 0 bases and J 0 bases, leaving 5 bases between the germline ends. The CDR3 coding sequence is TGTGCCAGCAGCCAAGACGAGATGAACACTGAAGCTTTCTTT. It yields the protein CASSQDEMNTEAFF. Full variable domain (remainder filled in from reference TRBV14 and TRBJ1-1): EAGVTQFPSHSVIEKGQTVTLRCDPISGHDNLYWYRRVMGKEIKFLLHFVKESKQDESGMPNNRFLAERTGGTYSTLKVQPAELEDSGVYFCASSQDEMNTEAFFGQGTRLTVV.

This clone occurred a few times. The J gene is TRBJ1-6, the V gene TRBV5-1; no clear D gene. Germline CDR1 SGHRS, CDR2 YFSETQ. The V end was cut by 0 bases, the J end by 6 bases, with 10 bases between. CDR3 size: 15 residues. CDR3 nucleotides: TGCGCCAGCAGCTTGGAAGGGTATTCTAATTCACCCCTCCACTTT. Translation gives CASSLEGYSNSPLHF.

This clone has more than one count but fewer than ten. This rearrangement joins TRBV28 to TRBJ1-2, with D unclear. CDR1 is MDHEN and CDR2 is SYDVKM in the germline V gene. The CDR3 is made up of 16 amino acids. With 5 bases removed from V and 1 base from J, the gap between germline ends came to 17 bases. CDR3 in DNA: TGTGCCAGCAGTGAGTGGGAAGACTGGGATAACTATGGCTACACCTTC. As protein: CASSEWEDWDNYGYTF.

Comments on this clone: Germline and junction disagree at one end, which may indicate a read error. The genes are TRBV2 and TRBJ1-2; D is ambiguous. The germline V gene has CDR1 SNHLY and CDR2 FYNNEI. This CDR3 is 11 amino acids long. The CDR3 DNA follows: TGTGCCAGCGATCGTGAGGGTCACCTCTTCTTC. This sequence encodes CASDREGHLFF.

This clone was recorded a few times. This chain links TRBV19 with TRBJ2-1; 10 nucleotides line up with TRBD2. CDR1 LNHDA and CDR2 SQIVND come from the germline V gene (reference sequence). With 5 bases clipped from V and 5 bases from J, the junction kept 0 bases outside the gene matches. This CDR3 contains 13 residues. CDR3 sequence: CASSGTSDNEQFF. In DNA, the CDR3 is TGTGCCAGTAGTGGGACTAGCGACAATGAGCAGTTCTTC.

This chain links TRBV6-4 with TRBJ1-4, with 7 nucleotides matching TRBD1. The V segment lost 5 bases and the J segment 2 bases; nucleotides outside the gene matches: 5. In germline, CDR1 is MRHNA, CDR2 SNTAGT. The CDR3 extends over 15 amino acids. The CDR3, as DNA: TGTGCCAGCAGTTACCAACAGGGGACTAATGAAAAACTGTTTTTT. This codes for CASSYQQGTNEKLFF.

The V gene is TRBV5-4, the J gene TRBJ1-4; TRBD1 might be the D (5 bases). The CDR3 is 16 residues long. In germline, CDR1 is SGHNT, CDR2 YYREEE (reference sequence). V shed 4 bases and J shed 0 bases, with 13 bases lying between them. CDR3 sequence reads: CASSTHGGPTNEKLFF. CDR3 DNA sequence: TGTGCCAGCAGCACGCACGGGGGTCCAACTAATGAAAAACTGTTTTTT.

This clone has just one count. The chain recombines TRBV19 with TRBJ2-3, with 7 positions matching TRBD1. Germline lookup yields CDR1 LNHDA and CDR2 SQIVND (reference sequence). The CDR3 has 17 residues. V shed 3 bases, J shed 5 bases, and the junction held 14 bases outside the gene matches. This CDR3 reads CASSIPGQRNGIDTQYF. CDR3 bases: TGTGCCAGTAGTATTCCGGGACAGCGGAACGGGATAGATACGCAGTATTTT.

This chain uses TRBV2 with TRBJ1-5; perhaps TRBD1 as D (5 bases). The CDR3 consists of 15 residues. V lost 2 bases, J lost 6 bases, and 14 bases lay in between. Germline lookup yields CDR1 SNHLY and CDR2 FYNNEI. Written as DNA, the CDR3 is TGTGCCAGCAGTGAAATCTTCCAGGGCACTCAGCCCCAGCATTTT. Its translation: CASSEIFQGTQPQHF. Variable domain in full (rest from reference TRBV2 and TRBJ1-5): EPEVTQTPSHQVTQMGQEVILRCVPISNHLYFYWYRQILGQKVEFLVSFYNNEISEKSEIFDDQFSVERPDGSNFTLKIRSTKLEDSAMYFCASSEIFQGTQPQHFGDGTRLSIL.

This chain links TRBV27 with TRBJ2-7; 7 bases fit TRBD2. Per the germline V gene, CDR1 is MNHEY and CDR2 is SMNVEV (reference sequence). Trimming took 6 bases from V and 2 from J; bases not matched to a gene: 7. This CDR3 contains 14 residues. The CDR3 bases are TGTGCCAGCAGCCCCCGCGGACTAGCCTACGAGCAGTACTTC. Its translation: CASSPRGLAYEQYF.

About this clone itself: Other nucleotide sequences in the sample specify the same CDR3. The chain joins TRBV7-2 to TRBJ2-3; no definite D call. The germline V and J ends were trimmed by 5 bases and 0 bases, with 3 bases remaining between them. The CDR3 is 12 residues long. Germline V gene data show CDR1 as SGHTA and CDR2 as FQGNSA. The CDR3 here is CASSQSTDTQYF. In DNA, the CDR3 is TGTGCCAGCAGCCAAAGCACAGATACGCAGTATTTT.

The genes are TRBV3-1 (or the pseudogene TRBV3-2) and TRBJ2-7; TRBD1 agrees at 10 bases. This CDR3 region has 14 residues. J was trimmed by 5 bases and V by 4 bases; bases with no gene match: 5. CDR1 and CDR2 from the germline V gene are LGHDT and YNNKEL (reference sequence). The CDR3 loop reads CASSPGQGFNEQYF. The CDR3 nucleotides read TGTGCCAGCAGCCCGGGACAGGGGTTCAACGAGCAGTACTTC.

In DNA form, the CDR3 reads TGTGCCTGGAGTCCCGGGACAGGGGGTTCGGGGCCCCAGCATTTT. This translates into CAWSPGTGGSGPQHF. This chain joins TRBV30 and TRBJ1-5, with 11 nucleotides matching TRBD1. Germline loops: CDR1 GTSNPN, CDR2 SVGIG (reference sequence). This CDR3 contains 15 residues. V was pared by 2 bases and J by 9 bases, with 9 bases of the junction left unmatched.

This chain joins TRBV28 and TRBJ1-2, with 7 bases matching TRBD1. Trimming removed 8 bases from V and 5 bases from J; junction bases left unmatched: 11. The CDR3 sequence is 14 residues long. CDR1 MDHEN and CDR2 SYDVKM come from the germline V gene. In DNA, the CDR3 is TGTGCCAGCGGATCAACAGGGGTCGCATATGGCTACACCTTC. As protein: CASGSTGVAYGYTF.

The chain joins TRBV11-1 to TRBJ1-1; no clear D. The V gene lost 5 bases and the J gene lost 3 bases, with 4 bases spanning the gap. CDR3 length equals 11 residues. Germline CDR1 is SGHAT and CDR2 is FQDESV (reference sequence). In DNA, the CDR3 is TGTGCCAGCAGCCGGGACACTGAAGCTTTCTTT. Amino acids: CASSRDTEAFF.

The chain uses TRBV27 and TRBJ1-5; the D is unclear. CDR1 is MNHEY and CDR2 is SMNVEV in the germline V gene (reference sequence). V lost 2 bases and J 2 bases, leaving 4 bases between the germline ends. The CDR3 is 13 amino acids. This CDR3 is CASSLMGNQPQHF. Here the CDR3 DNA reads TGTGCCAGCAGTTTAATGGGCAATCAGCCCCAGCATTTT.

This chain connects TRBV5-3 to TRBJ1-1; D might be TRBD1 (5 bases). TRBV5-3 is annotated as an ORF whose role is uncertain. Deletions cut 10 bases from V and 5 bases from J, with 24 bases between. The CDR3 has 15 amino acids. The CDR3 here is CAGPAWGGSDTEAFF. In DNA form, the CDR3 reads TGTGCCGGACCCGCCTGGGGGGGATCGGATACTGAAGCTTTCTTT.

The CDR3 spells CASSHAGTGGDHTQYF. CDR3 DNA sequence: TGTGCCAGTAGCCATGCCGGGACAGGGGGCGATCATACGCAGTATTTT. This chain joins TRBV19 and TRBJ2-3; 12 bases are a match to TRBD1. The CDR3 is 16 residues long. Germline CDR1 reads LNHDA; CDR2 reads SQIVND (reference sequence). V lost 6 bases, J lost 7 bases, and 11 bases stayed unmatched.